One TCR beta chain is described in this entry. Its antigen is as yet unknown. These data belong to a study of cytomegalovirus exposure and HLA in healthy donors. General study findings and limits: The analysis excluded some indistinguishable V segments, including TRBV6-2 and TRBV6-3.

Researchers ran the PCR with 60 Vbeta and 13 Jbeta primers. The protocol was immunoSEQ multiplex PCR, while the TCRdb copy is restricted to in-frame clones and leaves out a portion. The table shows 95,000 or so clones, with 77% occurring only once. V dropped 2 bases and J dropped 2 bases, with 12 bases sitting between them. Germline V gene sequence: CDR1 LNHDA, CDR2 SQIVND (reference sequence). The CDR3 has 16 amino acids. This chain links TRBV19 with TRBJ2-2; a weak D match, TRBD2 (6 bases). The material sequenced was PBMCs. This sequence was found in a woman between 40 and 55 years old in good health and CMV-seronegative. The DNA of the CDR3 is TGTGCCAGTAGTATAACGAGGAGGGTTAACACCGGGGAGCTGTTTTTT. Translation gives CASSITRRVNTGELFF.